What follows are 9 T cell receptor beta chains derived from one specimen sequenced in a study of cytomegalovirus exposure and HLA in healthy donors. 13 Jbeta primers and 60 Vbeta primers were used for the PCR. Here immunoSEQ multiplex PCR was the method, and the copy in TCRdb shows in-frame clones only, minus some. Of approximately 220,000 clones listed, 76% are singletons. The sequenced material came from PBMCs. The receptors derive from a man in his late teens or twenties in good health and CMV-seronegative.

The V call is TRBV10-3, the J call TRBJ2-5; D possibly corresponds to TRBD2 (6 bases). The CDR3 spans 18 residues. CDR1 is ENHRY and CDR2 is SYGVKD in the germline V gene. Deletions cut 2 bases from V and 3 bases from J, with 22 bases between. The CDR3 coding sequence is TGTGCCATCAGTGAGCCGCTTCTAACGGGAGTGGGGAAAGAGACCCAGTACTTC. Translation gives CAISEPLLTGVGKETQYF.

The V gene is TRBV6-5, the J gene TRBJ2-7; 9 nucleotides agree with TRBD1. The CDR3 is made up of 15 amino acids. CDR1 MNHEY and CDR2 SVGAGI come from the germline V gene. Trimming took 2 bases from V and 4 from J; bases not matched to a gene: 6. CDR3 sequence (DNA): TGTGCCAGCAGTTACCAACAGGGGGCATCTTACGAGCAGTACTTC. Its protein product is CASSYQQGASYEQYF.

The chain joins TRBV4-1 to TRBJ1-2, with TRBD1 as a possible D gene (6 bases). This CDR3 spans 18 amino acids. Trimming took off 0 bases at V and 0 bases at J, with 17 bases between the two ends. Germline V lookup: CDR1 MGHRA, CDR2 YSYEKL. CDR3 loop: CASSQDSDRLRANYGYTF. The CDR3 region has the DNA TGCGCCAGCAGCCAAGATAGTGACAGGTTGAGAGCTAACTATGGCTACACCTTC.

This clone was observed once. The CDR3 DNA reads as TGTGCCAGCAGCTCCGCCAGGGGGCGCGTATCCTACGAGCAGTACTTC. Protein sequence: CASSSARGRVSYEQYF. The chain carries TRBV7-2 and TRBJ2-7; 8 nucleotides match TRBD1. Germline CDR1 reads SGHTA; CDR2 reads FQGNSA. CDR3 size: 16 residues. J gave up 1 base and V 4 bases, and 9 bases lay outside the gene matches. The full variable domain, completed using reference TRBV7-2 and TRBJ2-7, is GAGVSQSPSNKVTEKGKDVELRCDPISGHTALYWYRQSLGQGLEFLIYFQGNSAPDKSGLPSDRFSAERTGGSVSTLTIQRTQQEDSAVYLCASSSARGRVSYEQYFGPGTRLTVT.

This chain uses TRBV30 with TRBJ2-7; 10 bases match TRBD2. The CDR3 extends over 16 amino acids. The germline V gene encodes CDR1 GTSNPN and CDR2 SVGIG (reference sequence). The V and J ends lost 2 bases and 5 bases, in that order; junction bases with no gene match: 12. This CDR3 is CAWSHPTSGTPHEQYF. The CDR3 DNA sequence: TGTGCCTGGAGTCACCCTACTAGCGGGACCCCCCACGAGCAGTACTTC. Full variable domain (rest looked up from reference TRBV30 and TRBJ2-7): SQTIHQWPATLVQPVGSPLSLECTVEGTSNPNLYWYRQAAGRGLQLLFYSVGIGQISSEVPQNLSASRPQDRQFILSSKKLLLSDSGFYLCAWSHPTSGTPHEQYFGPGTRLTVT.

The chain is built from TRBV6-5 and TRBJ2-7; tentatively, D is TRBD1 (5 bases). The V end lost 5 bases, the J end lost 2 bases, and 10 bases lay between the germline ends. CDR1 and CDR2 from the germline V gene are MNHEY and SVGAGI. The CDR3 runs 13 residues. The CDR3 here is CASSLSGTYEQYF. DNA for the CDR3: TGTGCCAGCAGTCTATCAGGGACCTACGAGCAGTACTTC.

V is TRBV18 and J is TRBJ2-7, with D perhaps matching TRBD2 (5 bases). The germline V and J ends were trimmed by 3 bases and 7 bases, with 13 bases remaining between them. The CDR3 has 13 amino acids. The germline V gene has CDR1 KGHSH and CDR2 LQKENI. CDR3 sequence: CASSPQDSGEQYF. The CDR3 nucleotides are TGTGCCAGCTCACCTCAGGACTCGGGAGAGCAGTACTTC.

Turning to this clone: The sample carries other DNA sequences with the same CDR3. As DNA, the CDR3 is TGTGCCAGCAGTCGGCAGGGGGCGCGGACTGAAGCTTTCTTT. It specifies CASSRQGARTEAFF. V and J are TRBV6-5 and TRBJ1-1, with 8 bases that match TRBD1. CDR3 length equals 14 residues. After removal of 5 bases from V and 5 bases from J, the junction contained 7 bases not matched to a gene. Germline CDR1 is MNHEY and CDR2 is SVGAGI.

The V gene is TRBV6-5, the J gene TRBJ2-7; TRBD1 matches 8 bases. The CDR3 extends over 13 amino acids. With V trimmed by 6 bases and J by 2 bases, 3 bases remained unmatched. Germline-derived CDR1 and CDR2 are MNHEY and SVGAGI. CDR3: CASRRDRTYEQYF. The CDR3 DNA is TGTGCCAGCAGACGGGACAGGACCTACGAGCAGTACTTC.